The next 11 T cell receptor beta chains were all read from a single sample in a study of technical replicates of blood from a handful of donors. The data were produced by immunoSEQ multiplex PCR, yet TCRdb's version contains in-frame clones alone and is incomplete. The sample consists of approximately 73,000 clones, just under 95% of them appearing once. Sequences were obtained from T cells isolated from PBMCs. All receptors derive from a human donor in good health.

The chain recombines TRBV5-1 with TRBJ2-1; TRBD2 aligns across 12 bases. Germline V gene lookup returns CDR1 SGHRS and CDR2 YFSETQ. V dropped 3 bases and J dropped 7; count of bases not matched to a gene: 11. The CDR3 covers 17 residues. For the CDR3, the DNA is TGCGCCAGCAGCTCCGGACTAGCGGGGTATAACTTGAATGAGCAGTTCTTC. This sequence encodes CASSSGLAGYNLNEQFF. Full variable domain (remainder filled in from reference TRBV5-1 and TRBJ2-1): KAGVTQTPRYLIKTRGQQVTLSCSPISGHRSVSWYQQTPGQGLQFLFEYFSETQRNKGNFPGRFSGRQFSNSRSEMNVSTLELGDSALYLCASSSGLAGYNLNEQFFGPGTRLTVL.

This chain uses TRBV4-2 with TRBJ2-1, with D possibly TRBD2 on 6 matching bases. Deletions cut 4 bases from V and 1 base from J, with 17 bases between. The CDR3 loop spans 17 amino acids. CDR1 is LGHNA, CDR2 YNFKEQ, per germline. CDR3 sequence reads: CASSLNSGQGSYNEQFF. The CDR3 nucleotides read TGTGCCAGCAGCCTCAATAGCGGTCAGGGATCCTACAATGAGCAGTTCTTC.

This chain uses TRBV25-1 with TRBJ2-7, with 9 bases identical to TRBD2. This CDR3 is 15 amino acids long. Germline-derived CDR1 and CDR2 are MGHDK and SYGVNS. The V gene end was trimmed by 1 base and the J gene end by 3 bases; junction bases not matched to a gene: 4. The CDR3 DNA follows: TGTGCCAGCAGTGAATCGCTAGCGGGATTCTACGAGCAGTACTTC. Translated, it gives CASSESLAGFYEQYF.

The rearrangement uses TRBV5-5 and TRBJ2-7, with 9 bases identical to TRBD1. The ends lost 1 base at V and 5 bases at J; junction bases unmatched: 13. From germline, CDR1 is SGHKS and CDR2 YYEKEE (reference sequence). The CDR3 contains 17 residues. This CDR3 reads CASSLRLSGQGIDEQYF. DNA of the CDR3: TGTGCCAGCAGCTTGAGGCTCTCGGGACAGGGTATCGACGAGCAGTACTTC. Variable domain in full (rest from reference TRBV5-5 and TRBJ2-7): DAGVTQSPTHLIKTRGQQVTLRCSPISGHKSVSWYQQVLGQGPQFIFQYYEKEERGRGNFPDRFSARQFPNYSSELNVNALLLGDSALYLCASSLRLSGQGIDEQYFGPGTRLTVT.

The genes are TRBV28 and TRBJ1-2; 9 nucleotides match TRBD1. Trimming removed 6 bases from V and 4 bases from J; junction bases left unmatched: 6. The germline CDR1 and CDR2 sequences are MDHEN and SYDVKM. The CDR3 contains 14 residues. The CDR3 spells CASRLQGAPYGYTF. Here the CDR3 DNA reads TGTGCCAGCAGATTACAGGGGGCCCCCTATGGCTACACCTTC.

The gene calls are TRBV11-2 and TRBJ1-4, with D perhaps matching TRBD1 (6 bases). V was shortened by 5 bases and J by 9 bases, with 10 bases between the two germline ends. Germline V lookup: CDR1 SGHAT, CDR2 FQNNGV. The length of the CDR3 is 12 residues. CDR3 sequence: CASSPTGQKLFF. The CDR3 nucleotides are TGTGCCAGCAGCCCCACAGGGCAAAAACTGTTTTTT. Based on the CDR3 plus reference TRBV11-2 and TRBJ1-4, the full variable domain is EAGVAQSPRYKIIEKRQSVAFWCNPISGHATLYWYQQILGQGPKLLIQFQNNGVVDDSQLPKDRFSAERLKGVDSTLKIQPAKLEDSAVYLCASSPTGQKLFFGSGTQLSVL.

The J gene is TRBJ1-1, the V gene TRBV5-6; D is possibly TRBD1 (6 bases). V dropped 3 bases and J dropped 4 bases, with 13 bases sitting between them. The CDR3 is 14 amino acids. Germline V gives CDR1 SGHDT, CDR2 YYEEEE. The CDR3 DNA follows: TGTGCCAGCAGCTGGCGGGGAGGGGGCACTGAAGCTTTCTTT. It specifies CASSWRGGGTEAFF.

The DNA of the CDR3 is TGTGCCTGTGAGACAGCTTACTATGGCTACACCTTC. This gives the protein CACETAYYGYTF. This rearrangement joins TRBV30 to TRBJ1-2, with D tentatively TRBD1 (5 bases). Trimming stripped 6 bases from V and 3 bases from J, with 11 bases between. Germline-derived CDR1 and CDR2 are GTSNPN and SVGIG (reference sequence). This CDR3 region has 12 residues. Using reference TRBV30 and TRBJ1-2 for the parts outside the CDR3, the full variable domain is SQTIHQWPATLVQPVGSPLSLECTVEGTSNPNLYWYRQAAGRGLQLLFYSVGIGQISSEVPQNLSASRPQDRQFILSSKKLLLSDSGFYLCACETAYYGYTFGSGTRLTVV.

The rearrangement joins TRBV19 to TRBJ2-7, with 14 bases matching TRBD2. The V segment lost 4 bases and the J segment 0 bases; nucleotides outside the gene matches: 2. The CDR3 loop spans 16 amino acids. CDR1 is LNHDA and CDR2 is SQIVND in the germline V gene (reference sequence). For the CDR3, the DNA is TGTGCCAGTAGTAGACTAGCGGGAGGGCCCTCCTACGAGCAGTACTTC. Protein sequence: CASSRLAGGPSYEQYF.

The V gene is TRBV9, the J gene TRBJ2-5; 8 nucleotides match TRBD2. The V gene end was trimmed by 2 bases and the J gene end by 2 bases; junction bases not matched to a gene: 2. From germline, CDR1 is SGDLS and CDR2 YYNGEE. This CDR3 is 14 amino acids long. The CDR3 here is CASSVAGGQETQYF. In nucleotides, the CDR3 is TGTGCCAGCAGCGTCGCGGGGGGACAAGAGACCCAGTACTTC.

The chain combines TRBV18 with TRBJ1-4; 10 nucleotides agree with TRBD1. V trimming: 0 bases; J trimming: 1 base; junction bases outside the gene matches: 8. This CDR3 is 19 amino acids long. Germline loops: CDR1 KGHSH, CDR2 LQKENI. DNA of the CDR3: TGTGCCAGCTCACCACCGGGACAGGGGTCCCCCCAAACTAATGAAAAACTGTTTTTT. Encoded protein: CASSPPGQGSPQTNEKLFF.